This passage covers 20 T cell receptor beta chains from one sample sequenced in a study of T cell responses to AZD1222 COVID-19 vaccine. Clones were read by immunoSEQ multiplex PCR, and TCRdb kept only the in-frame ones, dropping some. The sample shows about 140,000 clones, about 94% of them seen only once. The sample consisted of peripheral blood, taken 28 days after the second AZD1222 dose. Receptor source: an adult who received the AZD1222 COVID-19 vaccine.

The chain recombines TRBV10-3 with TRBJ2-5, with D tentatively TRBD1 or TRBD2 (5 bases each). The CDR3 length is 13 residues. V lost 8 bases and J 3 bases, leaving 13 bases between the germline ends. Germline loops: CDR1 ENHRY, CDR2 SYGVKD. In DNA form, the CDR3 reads TGTGCCATCCAGGCAGGGCGGGAAGAGACCCAGTACTTC. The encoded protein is CAIQAGREETQYF.

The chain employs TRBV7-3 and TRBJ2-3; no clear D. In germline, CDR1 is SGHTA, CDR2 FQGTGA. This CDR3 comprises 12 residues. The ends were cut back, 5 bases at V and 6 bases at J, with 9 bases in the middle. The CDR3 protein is CASSAFGDTQYF. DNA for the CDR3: TGTGCCAGCAGCGCCTTTGGGGATACGCAGTATTTT.

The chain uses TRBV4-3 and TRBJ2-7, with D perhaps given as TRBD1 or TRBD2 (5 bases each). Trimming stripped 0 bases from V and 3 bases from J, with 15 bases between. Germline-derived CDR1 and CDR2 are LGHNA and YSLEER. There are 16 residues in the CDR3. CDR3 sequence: CASSQDAAGSLYEQYF. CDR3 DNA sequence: TGCGCCAGCAGCCAAGACGCGGCAGGGAGCCTCTACGAGCAGTACTTC.

The CDR3 loop reads CASSLDWEGVGNQETQYF. In nucleotides, the CDR3 is TGTGCCAGCAGCTTAGATTGGGAAGGCGTGGGCAACCAAGAGACCCAGTACTTC. The V call is TRBV11-3, the J call TRBJ2-5, with unresolved D. The length of the CDR3 is 18 residues. V lost 0 bases to trimming and J lost 0 bases, with 17 bases between them. Germline loops: CDR1 SGHNT, CDR2 YENEEA.

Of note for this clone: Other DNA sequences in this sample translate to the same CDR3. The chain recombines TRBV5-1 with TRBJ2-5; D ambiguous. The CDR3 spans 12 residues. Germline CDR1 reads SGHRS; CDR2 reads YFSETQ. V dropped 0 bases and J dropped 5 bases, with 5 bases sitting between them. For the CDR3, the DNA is TGCGCCAGCAGCTTGGCCGGCGAGACCCAGTACTTC. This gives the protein CASSLAGETQYF.

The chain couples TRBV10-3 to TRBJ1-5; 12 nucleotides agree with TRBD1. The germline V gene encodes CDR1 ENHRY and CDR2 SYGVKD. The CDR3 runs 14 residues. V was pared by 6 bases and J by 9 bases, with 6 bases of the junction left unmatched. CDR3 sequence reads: CAISVGDRGRPQHF. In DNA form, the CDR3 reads TGTGCCATCAGCGTCGGGGACAGGGGGCGGCCCCAGCATTTT.

The CDR3, as DNA: TGTGCCATCAGTGATCTATCCGGGTTAGAGACCCAGTACTTC. It yields the protein CAISDLSGLETQYF. The gene calls are TRBV10-3 and TRBJ2-5, with D unclear. V lost 3 bases and J 4 bases, leaving 12 bases between the germline ends. The CDR3 is 14 amino acids. Germline V gene sequence: CDR1 ENHRY, CDR2 SYGVKD.

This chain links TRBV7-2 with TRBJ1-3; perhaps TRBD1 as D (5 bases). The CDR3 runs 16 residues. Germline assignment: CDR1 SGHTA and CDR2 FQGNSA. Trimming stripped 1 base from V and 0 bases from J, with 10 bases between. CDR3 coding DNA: TGTGCCAGCAGCTTAGGTGGGGCTCTCTCTGGAAACACCATATATTTT. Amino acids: CASSLGGALSGNTIYF.

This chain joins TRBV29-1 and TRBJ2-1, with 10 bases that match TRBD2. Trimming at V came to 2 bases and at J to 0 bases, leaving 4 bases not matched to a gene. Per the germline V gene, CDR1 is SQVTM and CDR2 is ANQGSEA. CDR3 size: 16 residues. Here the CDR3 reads CSVETAGGPSYNEQFF. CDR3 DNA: TGCAGCGTTGAAACAGCGGGAGGGCCCTCCTACAATGAGCAGTTCTTC.

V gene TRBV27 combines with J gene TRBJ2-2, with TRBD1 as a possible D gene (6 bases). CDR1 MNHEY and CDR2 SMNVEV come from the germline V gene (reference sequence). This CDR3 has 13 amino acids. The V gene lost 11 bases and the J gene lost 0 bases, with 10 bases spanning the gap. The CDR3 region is CASGHSNTGELFF. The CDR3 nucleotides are TGTGCCTCGGGACACTCGAACACCGGGGAGCTGTTTTTT.

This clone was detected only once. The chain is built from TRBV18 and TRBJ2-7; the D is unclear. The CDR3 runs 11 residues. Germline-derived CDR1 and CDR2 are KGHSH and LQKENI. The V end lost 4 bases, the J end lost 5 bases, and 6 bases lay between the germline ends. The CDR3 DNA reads TGTGCCAGCTCACGTGGGGACGAGCAGTACTTC. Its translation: CASSRGDEQYF.

The CDR3 DNA follows: TGTGCCAGCAGGAGGGACAGGGGAACTGAAGCTTTCTTT. This encodes CASRRDRGTEAFF. V is TRBV7-3 and J is TRBJ1-1; 10 bases are shared with TRBD1. Germline V gives CDR1 SGHTA, CDR2 FQGTGA. V trimming: 6 bases; J trimming: 5 bases; junction bases outside the gene matches: 3. This CDR3 spans 13 amino acids.

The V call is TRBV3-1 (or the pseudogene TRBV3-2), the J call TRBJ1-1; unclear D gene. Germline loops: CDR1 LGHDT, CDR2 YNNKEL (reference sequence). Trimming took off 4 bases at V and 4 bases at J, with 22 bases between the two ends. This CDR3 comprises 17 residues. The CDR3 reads CASSPQDRTGEGTEAFF. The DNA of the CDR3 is TGTGCCAGCAGCCCACAAGATCGGACGGGAGAGGGCACTGAAGCTTTCTTT.

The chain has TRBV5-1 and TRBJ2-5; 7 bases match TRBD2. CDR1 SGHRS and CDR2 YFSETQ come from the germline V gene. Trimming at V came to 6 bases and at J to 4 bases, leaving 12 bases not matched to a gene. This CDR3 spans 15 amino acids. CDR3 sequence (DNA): TGCGCCAGCACGTCGGGAGCGGGGTCTGGAGAGACCCAGTACTTC. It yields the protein CASTSGAGSGETQYF.

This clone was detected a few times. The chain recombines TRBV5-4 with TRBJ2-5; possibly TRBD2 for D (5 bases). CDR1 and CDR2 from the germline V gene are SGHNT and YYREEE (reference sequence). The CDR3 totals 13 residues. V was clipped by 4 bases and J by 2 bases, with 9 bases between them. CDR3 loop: CASSPGRQETQYF. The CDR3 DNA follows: TGTGCCAGCAGCCCGGGGAGACAAGAGACCCAGTACTTC.

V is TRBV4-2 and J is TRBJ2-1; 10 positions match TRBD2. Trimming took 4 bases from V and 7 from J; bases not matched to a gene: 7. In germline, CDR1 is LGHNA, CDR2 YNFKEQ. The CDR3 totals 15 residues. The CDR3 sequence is CASSPRTSGRNEQFF. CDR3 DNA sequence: TGTGCCAGCAGCCCCAGGACTAGCGGCAGGAATGAGCAGTTCTTC.

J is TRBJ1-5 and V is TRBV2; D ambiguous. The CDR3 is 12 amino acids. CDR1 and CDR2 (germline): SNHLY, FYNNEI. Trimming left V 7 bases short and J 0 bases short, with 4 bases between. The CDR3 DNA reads TGTGCCAGCATGGGTAGCAATCAGCCCCAGCATTTT. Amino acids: CASMGSNQPQHF. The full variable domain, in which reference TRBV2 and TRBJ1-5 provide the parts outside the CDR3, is EPEVTQTPSHQVTQMGQEVILRCVPISNHLYFYWYRQILGQKVEFLVSFYNNEISEKSEIFDDQFSVERPDGSNFTLKIRSTKLEDSAMYFCASMGSNQPQHFGDGTRLSIL.

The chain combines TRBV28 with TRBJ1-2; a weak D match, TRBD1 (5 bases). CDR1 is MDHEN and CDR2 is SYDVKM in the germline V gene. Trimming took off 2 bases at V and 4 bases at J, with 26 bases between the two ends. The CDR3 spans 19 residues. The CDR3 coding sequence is TGTGCCAGCAGTTTACCCCTGACAGTTTTAGGGACCTTGGGCTATGGCTACACCTTC. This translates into CASSLPLTVLGTLGYGYTF.

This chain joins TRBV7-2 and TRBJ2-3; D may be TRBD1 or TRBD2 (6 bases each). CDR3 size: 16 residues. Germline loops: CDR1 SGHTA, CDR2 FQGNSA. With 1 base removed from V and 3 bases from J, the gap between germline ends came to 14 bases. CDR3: CASSLVGGSGTDTQYF. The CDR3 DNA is TGTGCCAGCAGCTTAGTAGGGGGGTCCGGAACAGATACGCAGTATTTT.

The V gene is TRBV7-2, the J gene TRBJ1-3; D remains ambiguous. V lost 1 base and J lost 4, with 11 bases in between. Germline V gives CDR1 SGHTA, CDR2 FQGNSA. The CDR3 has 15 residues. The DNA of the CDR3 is TGTGCCAGCAGCTTAGAGGATCGTTCAGGAAACACCATATATTTT. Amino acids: CASSLEDRSGNTIYF.